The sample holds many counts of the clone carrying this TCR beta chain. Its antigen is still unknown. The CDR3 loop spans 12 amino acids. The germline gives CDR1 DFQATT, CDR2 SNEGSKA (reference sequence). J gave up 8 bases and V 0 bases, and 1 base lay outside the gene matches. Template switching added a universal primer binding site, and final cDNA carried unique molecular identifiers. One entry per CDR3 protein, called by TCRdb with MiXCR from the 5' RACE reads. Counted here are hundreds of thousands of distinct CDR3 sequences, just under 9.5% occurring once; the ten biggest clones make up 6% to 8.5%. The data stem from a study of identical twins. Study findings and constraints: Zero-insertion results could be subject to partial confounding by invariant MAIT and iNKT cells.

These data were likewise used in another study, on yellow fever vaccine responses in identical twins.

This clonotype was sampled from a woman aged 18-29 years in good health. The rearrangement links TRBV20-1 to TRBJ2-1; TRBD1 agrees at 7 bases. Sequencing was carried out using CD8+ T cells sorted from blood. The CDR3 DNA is TGCAGTGCTAGAGAACAGGGGTATGAGCAGTTCTTC. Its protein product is CSAREQGYEQFF.